One and the same sample provided the 26 T cell receptor beta chains below, sequenced in a study of blood T cell repertoires in COVID-19. Method: immunoSEQ multiplex PCR; TCRdb's copy keeps in-frame clones and lacks some. The sample contains 180,000 or so clones, approximately 85% of which appear only once. Sequencing used peripheral blood. These receptors were collected from a woman between 55 and 75 years old with acute or convalescent COVID-19.

The rearrangement joins TRBV7-8 to TRBJ2-1; TRBD1 matches 7 bases. The CDR3 loop spans 15 amino acids. The V gene's germline CDR1 is SGHVS and CDR2 FQNEAQ. With V trimmed by 2 bases and J by 8 bases, 9 bases remained unmatched. The CDR3 nucleotides read TGTGCCAGCAGCTTACAGAGGGGGCCGTCCTATGAGCAGTTCTTC. Protein: CASSLQRGPSYEQFF. The full variable domain, completed using reference TRBV7-8 and TRBJ2-1, is GAGVSQSPRYKVAKRGQDVALRCDPISGHVSLFWYQQALGQGPEFLTYFQNEAQLDKSGLPSDRFFAERPEGSVSTLKIQRTQQEDSAVYLCASSLQRGPSYEQFFGPGTRLTVL.

V is TRBV24-1 and J is TRBJ2-1, with 8 bases fitting TRBD2. CDR3 size: 16 residues. Losses at the gene ends were 5 bases for V and 5 bases for J; bases not matched to a gene: 10. CDR1 is KGHDR and CDR2 is SFDVKD in the germline V gene. The CDR3: CATSAGGDFSDNEQFF. The CDR3 nucleotides read TGTGCCACCAGTGCCGGGGGGGACTTCTCAGACAATGAGCAGTTCTTC.

This clone is a singleton in its sample. V gene TRBV28 combines with J gene TRBJ2-6, with 9 nucleotides matching TRBD1. Germline assignment: CDR1 MDHEN and CDR2 SYDVKM. CDR3 length equals 16 residues. V trimming: 6 bases; J trimming: 2 bases; junction bases outside the gene matches: 5. CDR3 region: CASRKTGGAGANVLTF. DNA for the CDR3: TGTGCCAGCAGGAAAACAGGGGGCGCTGGGGCCAACGTCCTGACTTTC.

This chain joins TRBV6-2 or TRBV6-3 and TRBJ2-5; 9 bases agree with TRBD2. CDR1 and CDR2 from the germline V gene are MNHEY and SVGEGT. Unmatched junction bases numbered 4, after V lost 3 bases and J lost 2 bases. The CDR3 runs 15 residues. CDR3 nucleotide sequence: TGTGCCAGCAGTTATACTGGACTAGCGCAAGAGACCCAGTACTTC. Translation: CASSYTGLAQETQYF.

The chain joins TRBV5-1 to TRBJ2-5, with 11 bases aligning to TRBD2. Germline CDR1 and CDR2: SGHRS and YFSETQ. With V trimmed by 4 bases and J by 4 bases, 6 bases remained unmatched. This CDR3 is 15 amino acids long. CDR3: CASSLLAGVGETQYF. In nucleotides, the CDR3 is TGCGCCAGCAGCCTACTAGCGGGAGTAGGAGAGACCCAGTACTTC.

V and J are TRBV28 and TRBJ2-5; perhaps TRBD1 as D (5 bases). Trimming took 6 bases from V and 0 from J, leaving 11 bases between them. The germline CDR1 and CDR2 sequences are MDHEN and SYDVKM. The CDR3 runs to 14 residues. CDR3 region: CASRLQDYQETQYF. CDR3 DNA: TGTGCCAGCAGATTACAGGATTACCAAGAGACCCAGTACTTC. The variable domain in full, with the rest retrieved from reference TRBV28 and TRBJ2-5, is DVKVTQSSRYLVKRTGEKVFLECVQDMDHENMFWYRQDPGLGLRLIYFSYDVKMKEKGDIPEGYSVSREKKERFSLILESASTNQTSMYLCASRLQDYQETQYFGPGTRLLVL.

The rearrangement joins TRBV2 to TRBJ1-1; possible D gene TRBD1, 6 bases. The CDR3 length is 14 residues. Germline CDR1 SNHLY, CDR2 FYNNEI. Trimming cost V 4 bases and J 3 bases, with 12 bases left between them. CDR3 residues: CASSGGRGHTEAFF. The CDR3 DNA sequence: TGTGCCAGCAGTGGGGGCAGGGGTCACACTGAAGCTTTCTTT. Based on the CDR3 plus reference TRBV2 and TRBJ1-1, the full variable domain is EPEVTQTPSHQVTQMGQEVILRCVPISNHLYFYWYRQILGQKVEFLVSFYNNEISEKSEIFDDQFSVERPDGSNFTLKIRSTKLEDSAMYFCASSGGRGHTEAFFGQGTRLTVV.

The J gene is TRBJ1-3, the V gene TRBV30, with 8 bases aligning to TRBD1. Germline values: CDR1 GTSNPN, CDR2 SVGIG (reference sequence). With 5 bases clipped from V and 4 bases from J, the junction kept 10 bases outside the gene matches. The CDR3 is 15 residues long. This CDR3 reads CAWAPFQGAGNTIYF. The CDR3 DNA follows: TGTGCCTGGGCCCCCTTCCAGGGGGCGGGAAACACCATATATTTT.

The chain employs TRBV7-9 and TRBJ2-2, with D possibly being TRBD1 (6 bases). The length of the CDR3 is 14 residues. V lost 2 bases to trimming and J lost 3 bases, with 7 bases between them. Germline-derived CDR1 and CDR2 are SEHNR and FQNEAQ (reference sequence). CDR3 nucleotide sequence: TGTGCCAGCAGCTTAAACAGGGACACCGGGGAGCTGTTTTTT. This codes for CASSLNRDTGELFF.

This chain joins TRBV5-1 and TRBJ2-7, with 10 bases lining up with TRBD1. Trimming took 4 bases from V and 5 from J; bases not matched to a gene: 9. The V gene's germline CDR1 is SGHRS and CDR2 YFSETQ. This CDR3 has 15 residues. CDR3 DNA sequence: TGCGCCAGCAGCCTACGACAGGGGGCTAGGGACGAGCAGTACTTC. This encodes CASSLRQGARDEQYF.

The chain uses TRBV5-1 and TRBJ1-4; TRBD1 matches 7 bases. The germline V gene encodes CDR1 SGHRS and CDR2 YFSETQ. This CDR3 is 16 amino acids long. The trim removed 4 bases at V and 0 bases at J, leaving 6 bases unmatched. CDR3 residues: CASSQGQLATNEKLFF. Here the CDR3 DNA reads TGCGCCAGCAGCCAGGGACAGCTAGCAACTAATGAAAAACTGTTTTTT.

The rearrangement joins TRBV24-1 to TRBJ1-5; TRBD1 might be the D (5 bases). Trimming removed 8 bases at V and 4 bases at J, with 17 bases between. The CDR3 totals 15 residues. The germline V gene has CDR1 KGHDR and CDR2 SFDVKD. The CDR3 loop is CATITGGGRNQPQHF. The CDR3 bases are TGTGCCACCATCACAGGCGGGGGGAGAAATCAGCCCCAGCATTTT.

This sequence joins TRBV3-1 (or the pseudogene TRBV3-2) and TRBJ1-3; weak D call: TRBD1 (6 bases). Trimming pared 1 base from V and 6 bases from J, leaving 10 bases between. Per germline, CDR1 LGHDT and CDR2 YNNKEL (reference sequence). This CDR3 spans 14 amino acids. The CDR3 spells CASSQGGPINTIYF. The CDR3 DNA reads TGTGCCAGCAGCCAAGGGGGGCCGATAAACACCATATATTTT.

This chain connects TRBV27 to TRBJ1-5, with TRBD1 as a possible D gene (5 bases). Germline CDR1 is MNHEY and CDR2 is SMNVEV (reference sequence). This CDR3 spans 13 amino acids. V lost 7 bases and J lost 6, with 13 bases in between. CDR3 DNA: TGTGCCAGCACCTCGATTCAGGGTCAGCCCCAGCATTTT. Its translation: CASTSIQGQPQHF.

This clone has just a few counts. The V call is TRBV6-1, the J call TRBJ2-7, with a tentative D call TRBD2 (5 bases). This CDR3 has 17 amino acids. Germline V gene lookup returns CDR1 MNHNS and CDR2 SASEGT. Trimming left V 4 bases short and J 3 bases short, with 22 bases between. CDR3 sequence reads: CASSALVQGRGLYEQYF. The CDR3 DNA is TGTGCCAGCAGTGCCCTAGTTCAAGGCCGGGGTCTCTACGAGCAGTACTTC.

The chain employs TRBV2 and TRBJ2-7; 7 positions agree with TRBD2. The CDR3 runs 14 residues. V gave up 5 bases and J gave up 3 bases; unmatched junction bases: 7. CDR1 is SNHLY, CDR2 FYNNEI, per germline. The CDR3 sequence is CASSSIRTSYEQYF. Here the CDR3 DNA reads TGTGCCAGCAGTAGTATACGGACTAGCTACGAGCAGTACTTC.

J is TRBJ1-1 and V is TRBV9, with D possibly matching TRBD1 (5 bases). The ends were cut back, 4 bases at V and 1 base at J, with 8 bases in the middle. This CDR3 has 13 residues. The V gene's germline CDR1 is SGDLS and CDR2 YYNGEE. CDR3 in amino acids: CASSPGQNTEAFF. The CDR3 nucleotides read TGTGCCAGCAGCCCAGGACAGAACACTGAAGCTTTCTTT.

The rearrangement links TRBV28 to TRBJ2-3; D unclear. Germline CDR1 is MDHEN and CDR2 is SYDVKM. V lost 10 bases to trimming and J lost 4 bases, with 24 bases between them. The CDR3 has 16 residues. The CDR3 coding sequence is TGTGCCACCTCAACCCCTGGCGGATCCCCGGCAGATACGCAGTATTTT. It yields the protein CATSTPGGSPADTQYF.

The chain joins TRBV13 to TRBJ1-6; no reliable D call. The CDR3 totals 16 residues. Trimming took 5 bases from V and 9 from J, leaving 20 bases between them. Per the germline V gene, CDR1 is PRHDT and CDR2 is FYEKMQ (reference sequence). CDR3 region: CASSHGVGLLSSPLHF. The CDR3 DNA sequence: TGTGCCAGCAGCCACGGGGTAGGGCTTCTGTCTTCACCCCTCCACTTT.

The chain is built from TRBV7-3 and TRBJ2-1; D unclear. CDR1 is SGHTA and CDR2 is FQGTGA in the germline V gene. V lost 1 base to trimming and J lost 2 bases, with 9 bases between them. The CDR3 length is 15 residues. The CDR3 sequence is CASSLIGLAYNEQFF. CDR3 nucleotide sequence: TGTGCCAGCAGCTTAATCGGTCTAGCCTACAATGAGCAGTTCTTC.

The genes are TRBV25-1 and TRBJ1-1; the D is unclear. Germline CDR1 and CDR2: MGHDK and SYGVNS. V lost 6 bases, J lost 2 bases, and 7 bases lay in between. The CDR3 spans 12 residues. DNA for the CDR3: TGTGCCAGCAGGAGGGAAAACACTGAAGCTTTCTTT. Amino acid sequence: CASRRENTEAFF. The whole variable domain, filled in from reference TRBV25-1 and TRBJ1-1, reads EADIYQTPRYLVIGTGKKITLECSQTMGHDKMYWYQQDPGMELHLIHYSYGVNSTEKGDLSSESTVSRIRTEHFPLTLESARPSHTSQYLCASRRENTEAFFGQGTRLTVV.

This chain uses TRBV12-5 with TRBJ1-1; 10 bases match TRBD1. Germline V CDR1 and CDR2: LGHNT, FRNRAP. The CDR3 totals 13 residues. V shed 7 bases, J shed 7 bases, and the junction held 6 bases outside the gene matches. The CDR3 protein is CASDSDRGFEAFF. The CDR3 bases are TGTGCTAGTGACTCGGACAGGGGGTTTGAAGCTTTCTTT. The variable domain in full, completed from reference TRBV12-5 and TRBJ1-1, reads DARVTQTPRHKVTEMGQEVTMRCQPILGHNTVFWYRQTMMQGLELLAYFRNRAPLDDSGMPKDRFSAEMPDATLATLKIQPSEPRDSAVYFCASDSDRGFEAFFGQGTRLTVV.

This clone was picked up a small number of times. The chain is built from TRBV10-3 and TRBJ2-3; a weak D match, TRBD1 (8 bases). Germline loops: CDR1 ENHRY, CDR2 SYGVKD. This CDR3 contains 16 residues. The ends were cut back, 11 bases at V and 1 base at J, with 22 bases in the middle. CDR3 sequence: CASQGAAGEGTDTQYF. The CDR3 region has the DNA TGTGCCTCGCAGGGGGCCGCGGGAGAGGGCACAGATACGCAGTATTTT.

The chain carries TRBV11-1 and TRBJ1-2, with 8 bases matching TRBD1. CDR1 SGHAT and CDR2 FQDESV come from the germline V gene (reference sequence). Trimming at V came to 4 bases and at J to 5 bases, leaving 12 bases not matched to a gene. The CDR3 contains 16 residues. The CDR3 reads CASSSTDRGREYGYTF. CDR3 nucleotides: TGTGCCAGCAGCTCAACTGACAGGGGAAGGGAGTATGGCTACACCTTC.

The V and J genes are TRBV7-6 and TRBJ1-1, with D unresolved. Germline-derived CDR1 and CDR2 are SGHVS and FNYEAQ. The CDR3 totals 15 residues. V was pared by 1 base and J by 1 base, with 10 bases between. The CDR3 DNA sequence: TGTGCCAGCAGCTTAGGGGTAGGAGCGAACACTGAAGCTTTCTTT. Its protein is CASSLGVGANTEAFF.

The DNA for the CDR3 is TGCGCCAGCAGTCGGGGACAGGGCCTCTTTAGCTATGGCTACACCTTC. Protein sequence: CASSRGQGLFSYGYTF. V and J are TRBV23-1 and TRBJ1-2, with 9 positions matching TRBD1. TRBV23-1 is treated as an ORF (open reading frame) with a function not yet certain. V was pared by 4 bases and J by 4 bases, with 10 bases of the junction left unmatched. The length of the CDR3 is 16 residues.